The 27 T cell receptor beta chains below all came from one sample that was sequenced in a study of cytomegalovirus exposure and HLA in healthy donors. PCR was performed using 60 Vbeta and 13 Jbeta primers. The method was immunoSEQ multiplex PCR; TCRdb's version includes in-frame clones alone and lacks a portion of them. The table includes tens of thousands of clones, approximately 70% detected once. Input material: PBMCs. The receptors were sampled from a man younger than 45 in good health and CMV-seronegative.

The J gene is TRBJ2-1, the V gene TRBV4-3; TRBD1 aligns across 7 bases. The V segment lost 3 bases and the J segment 1 base; nucleotides outside the gene matches: 9. This CDR3 region has 17 residues. The germline CDR1 and CDR2 sequences are LGHNA and YSLEER. The CDR3 reads CASSHLQGDRSYNEQFF. CDR3 coding DNA: TGCGCCAGCAGCCACCTTCAGGGGGACAGATCCTACAATGAGCAGTTCTTC.

The chain uses TRBV29-1 and TRBJ1-1, with D unresolved. V was trimmed by 2 bases and J by 0 bases, leaving 16 bases between them. The CDR3 length is 16 residues. The germline V gene encodes CDR1 SQVTM and CDR2 ANQGSEA. The CDR3 sequence: CSVELTAGFMNTEAFF. The CDR3 nucleotides read TGCAGCGTTGAACTCACAGCTGGATTCATGAACACTGAAGCTTTCTTT.

This clone occurred a few times. The V and J genes are TRBV19 and TRBJ1-1; TRBD1 agrees at 7 bases. Per germline, CDR1 LNHDA and CDR2 SQIVND (reference sequence). Trimming removed 6 bases from V and 0 bases from J; junction bases left unmatched: 10. The CDR3 sequence is 16 residues long. The CDR3, as DNA: TGTGCCAGTAGAATTACAGGGGTAGGTGTGAACACTGAAGCTTTCTTT. It translates to CASRITGVGVNTEAFF.

The chain has TRBV28 and TRBJ1-4, with 10 bases matching TRBD1. The germline V gene encodes CDR1 MDHEN and CDR2 SYDVKM. This CDR3 has 15 amino acids. J gave up 4 bases and V 4 bases, and 3 bases lay outside the gene matches. The CDR3, as DNA: TGTGCCAGCAGTTCGGGACAGGGGCATAATGAAAAACTGTTTTTT. It translates to CASSSGQGHNEKLFF.

This clone was detected only a few times. The V and J genes are TRBV10-3 and TRBJ2-1; 7 bases line up with TRBD2. Unmatched junction bases numbered 7, after V lost 9 bases and J lost 5 bases. Germline V gene data show CDR1 as ENHRY and CDR2 as SYGVKD. There are 13 residues in the CDR3. DNA of the CDR3: TGTGCCATTTCCGGGAGGCTTAACAATGAGCAGTTCTTC. Translating gives CAISGRLNNEQFF.

J is TRBJ1-1 and V is TRBV6-6, with D possibly TRBD1 on 5 matching bases. The CDR3 extends over 14 amino acids. Germline V gives CDR1 MNHNY, CDR2 SVGAGI (reference sequence). Trimming left V 4 bases short and J 7 bases short, with 16 bases between. The CDR3 region has the DNA TGTGCCAGCAGTTCACACAACCGACAGATTGAAGCTTTCTTT. This gives the protein CASSSHNRQIEAFF.

The chain combines TRBV7-9 with TRBJ1-4; TRBD1 matches 7 bases. Germline V gives CDR1 SEHNR, CDR2 FQNEAQ (reference sequence). Trimming cost V 5 bases and J 3 bases; bases outside gene matches: 9. The CDR3 length is 16 residues. The chain's CDR3 is CASSRTDRAANEKLFF. In DNA form, the CDR3 reads TGTGCCAGCAGCCGTACCGACAGGGCCGCTAATGAAAAACTGTTTTTT.

This clone appeared a few times. This rearrangement joins TRBV5-1 to TRBJ2-7, with 8 bases matching TRBD1. CDR1 is SGHRS and CDR2 is YFSETQ in the germline V gene. The CDR3 spans 13 residues. With V trimmed by 4 bases and J by 4 bases, 4 bases remained unmatched. CDR3 DNA sequence: TGCGCCAGCAGCACGGACAGGGCTTACGAGCAGTACTTC. Translation gives CASSTDRAYEQYF.

The DNA of the CDR3 is TGTGCCACCATGGACAGGGGGCGTGGAGCTAACTATGGCTACACCTTC. This gives the protein CATMDRGRGANYGYTF. This chain links TRBV10-3 with TRBJ1-2, with 11 bases that match TRBD1. Germline trimming cut 10 bases from V and 0 bases from J; bases unmatched to any gene: 10. CDR1 and CDR2 (germline): ENHRY, SYGVKD. This CDR3 is built from 16 residues.

The J gene is TRBJ1-5, the V gene TRBV27; possibly TRBD1 for D (6 bases). The V gene's germline CDR1 is MNHEY and CDR2 SMNVEV (reference sequence). The CDR3 extends over 16 amino acids. V was pared by 0 bases and J by 3 bases, with 12 bases between. The CDR3 region is CASSLSPGADNQPQHF. The CDR3 DNA follows: TGTGCCAGCAGTTTATCGCCAGGGGCGGACAATCAGCCCCAGCATTTT.

The chain employs TRBV4-1 and TRBJ1-5; 10 bases are shared with TRBD1. Germline V gives CDR1 MGHRA, CDR2 YSYEKL. The CDR3 is made up of 14 amino acids. J was trimmed by 15 bases and V by 4 bases; bases with no gene match: 12. The CDR3 is CASSLGTGAPDRHF. Here the CDR3 DNA reads TGCGCCAGCAGCCTCGGGACAGGGGCCCCCGACCGGCATTTT.

The J gene is TRBJ2-1, the V gene TRBV10-2; 8 bases fit TRBD2. V was pared by 10 bases and J by 9 bases, with 14 bases of the junction left unmatched. The CDR3 consists of 14 residues. Per the germline V gene, CDR1 is WSHSY and CDR2 is SAAADI. The CDR3 DNA sequence: TGCGCCACAGTTCTTAGCGGGACGGCTCCTGAGCAGTTCTTC. Its protein product is CATVLSGTAPEQFF.

The chain combines TRBV10-3 with TRBJ1-5; TRBD1 agrees at 10 bases. The CDR3 spans 16 residues. The J segment lost 5 bases and the V segment lost 0 bases, leaving 4 bases of the junction unmatched. CDR1 is ENHRY, CDR2 SYGVKD, per germline. The CDR3 DNA is TGTGCCATCAGTGAGTCGAATGGGACAGGGGATCAGCCCCAGCATTTT. Translating gives CAISESNGTGDQPQHF.

The chain joins TRBV19 to TRBJ2-7, with 13 positions matching TRBD2. The germline V gene has CDR1 LNHDA and CDR2 SQIVND (reference sequence). V gave up 3 bases and J gave up 6 bases; unmatched junction bases: 5. CDR3 length: 15 residues. The DNA of the CDR3 is TGTGCCAGTAGTATTACTAGCGGGGGGGCCGTCGAGCAGTACTTC. It specifies CASSITSGGAVEQYF.

This clone was counted a single time. This chain links TRBV19 with TRBJ2-2, with 7 bases fitting TRBD2. CDR3 length: 15 residues. CDR1 LNHDA and CDR2 SQIVND come from the germline V gene (reference sequence). V lost 3 bases, J lost 4 bases, and 5 bases stayed unmatched. CDR3 sequence: CASSMGGSSTGELFF. The CDR3 DNA follows: TGTGCCAGTAGTATGGGCGGGAGTAGCACCGGGGAGCTGTTTTTT.

The V gene is TRBV29-1, the J gene TRBJ2-3; TRBD1 matches 10 bases. This CDR3 contains 15 residues. In germline, CDR1 is SQVTM, CDR2 ANQGSEA. Trimming at V came to 6 bases and at J to 2 bases, leaving 8 bases not matched to a gene. In nucleotides, the CDR3 is TGCAGCGTGAACCGGGACAGGGGACTCACAGATACGCAGTATTTT. Translating it yields CSVNRDRGLTDTQYF.

This clone was recorded a few times. V is TRBV10-3 and J is TRBJ2-7, with a weak D call TRBD2 (6 bases). The CDR3 has 14 residues. CDR1 is ENHRY, CDR2 SYGVKD, per germline. The V and J ends lost 11 bases and 0 bases respectively, with 17 bases between them. The CDR3 nucleotides read TGTGCCGGGAGGCGGGACGGACGCTCCTACGAGCAGTACTTC. Translated: CAGRRDGRSYEQYF.

The CDR3, as DNA: TGTGCCAGCAGCCGGGACATAAATAGCAATCAGCCCCAGCATTTT. Its protein product is CASSRDINSNQPQHF. The V call is TRBV9, the J call TRBJ1-5; weak D call: TRBD1 (6 bases). CDR3 length: 15 amino acids. V shed 4 bases and J shed 0 bases, with 11 bases lying between them. Germline lookup yields CDR1 SGDLS and CDR2 YYNGEE. Together with reference TRBV9 and TRBJ1-5, the CDR3 gives the full variable domain: DSGVTQTPKHLITATGQRVTLRCSPRSGDLSVYWYQQSLDQGLQFLIQYYNGEERAKGNILERFSAQQFPDLHSELNLSSLELGDSALYFCASSRDINSNQPQHFGDGTRLSIL.

The rearrangement uses TRBV5-4 and TRBJ2-3, with D maybe TRBD1 (5 bases). The CDR3 extends over 16 amino acids. Germline V lookup: CDR1 SGHNT, CDR2 YYREEE (reference sequence). V dropped 6 bases and J dropped 1 base, with 18 bases sitting between them. Here the CDR3 reads CASTLDAGLRTDTQYF. For the CDR3, the DNA is TGTGCCAGCACCCTGGACGCAGGGCTTCGCACAGATACGCAGTATTTT.

The chain joins TRBV25-1 to TRBJ2-7, with TRBD1 matching 7 bases. The germline CDR1 and CDR2 sequences are MGHDK and SYGVNS. The V and J ends lost 1 base and 0 bases, in that order; junction bases with no gene match: 9. The length of the CDR3 is 17 residues. The CDR3 DNA sequence: TGTGCCAGCAGTGAATTATCCCCACAGGGGACCTCCTACGAGCAGTACTTC. This gives the protein CASSELSPQGTSYEQYF.

The chain combines TRBV6-1 with TRBJ2-1, with D possibly TRBD1 on 5 matching bases. The CDR3 has 14 residues. V was clipped by 3 bases and J by 0 bases, with 6 bases between them. Germline-derived CDR1 and CDR2 are MNHNS and SASEGT. The CDR3 nucleotides are TGTGCCAGCAGTGAGCAGGGCTCCTACAATGAGCAGTTCTTC. Its protein product is CASSEQGSYNEQFF.

The chain combines TRBV25-1 with TRBJ1-1; tentatively, D is TRBD1 (5 bases). Germline-derived CDR1 and CDR2 are MGHDK and SYGVNS. CDR3 length equals 13 residues. Trimming cost V 6 bases and J 1 base, with 9 bases left between them. CDR3 residues: CASSHQGNTEAFF. As DNA, the CDR3 is TGTGCCAGCAGCCATCAGGGGAACACTGAAGCTTTCTTT.

This clone was observed a few times. This chain joins TRBV7-6 and TRBJ2-3; 7 bases are a match to TRBD1. Germline V gives CDR1 SGHVS, CDR2 FNYEAQ. The CDR3 sequence is 14 residues long. The V segment lost 2 bases and the J segment 5 bases; nucleotides outside the gene matches: 4. The CDR3 region is CASSLRTGVDTQYF. The DNA for the CDR3 is TGTGCCAGCAGCTTAAGGACAGGCGTAGATACGCAGTATTTT. The full variable domain, in which reference TRBV7-6 and TRBJ2-3 provide the parts outside the CDR3, is GAGVSQSPRYKVTKRGQDVALRCDPISGHVSLYWYRQALGQGPEFLTYFNYEAQQDKSGLPNDRFSAERPEGSISTLTIQRTEQRDSAMYRCASSLRTGVDTQYFGPGTRLTVL.

The rearrangement uses TRBV9 and TRBJ2-7; weak D call: TRBD2 (6 bases). The V end lost 3 bases, the J end lost 2 bases, and 15 bases lay between the germline ends. Germline V lookup: CDR1 SGDLS, CDR2 YYNGEE. The length of the CDR3 is 15 residues. Here the CDR3 reads CASSEGGLVTYEQYF. The CDR3 nucleotides are TGTGCCAGCAGCGAGGGAGGACTCGTTACCTACGAGCAGTACTTC.

This chain uses TRBV5-4 with TRBJ2-6, with 10 bases identical to TRBD2. Germline V lookup: CDR1 SGHNT, CDR2 YYREEE (reference sequence). CDR3 length: 19 residues. V shed 0 bases and J 0 bases; nucleotides not matched to a gene: 6. CDR3 in amino acids: CASSLEASGGFSGANVLTF. The CDR3 DNA follows: TGTGCCAGCAGCTTGGAGGCTAGCGGGGGTTTCTCTGGGGCCAACGTCCTGACTTTC.

The chain couples TRBV5-4 to TRBJ1-1; 9 nucleotides match TRBD1. The CDR3 is made up of 14 amino acids. V was clipped by 4 bases and J by 5 bases; unmatched bases: 6. The germline gives CDR1 SGHNT, CDR2 YYREEE (reference sequence). CDR3 amino acids: CASSPGQGWTEAFF. The CDR3 DNA follows: TGTGCCAGCAGCCCGGGACAGGGATGGACTGAAGCTTTCTTT.

As concerns this clone: This specimen includes other DNA sequences encoding the same CDR3. The chain recombines TRBV6-1 with TRBJ2-5, with TRBD2 identical over 12 bases. CDR1 is MNHNS and CDR2 is SASEGT in the germline V gene. V shed 2 bases, J shed 2 bases, and the junction held 0 bases outside the gene matches. This CDR3 is built from 15 residues. The CDR3 region has the DNA TGTGCCAGCAGTGAACTAGCGGGGGGGCAAGAGACCCAGTACTTC. This sequence encodes CASSELAGGQETQYF.